This TCR beta chain was found in a study of OX40 agonist ivuxolimab in advanced cancers. Here immunoSEQ multiplex PCR was the method, and the copy in TCRdb shows in-frame clones only, minus some. The profile shows tens of thousands of clones, around 84% of them singletons. This CDR3 contains 16 residues. The germline V gene encodes CDR1 MNHEY and CDR2 SMNVEV (reference sequence). V was shortened by 2 bases and J by 0 bases, with 10 bases between the two germline ends. This clonotype was sampled from an adult with an advanced solid tumor such as melanoma, head and neck, liver or kidney cancer. The V and J genes are TRBV27 and TRBJ2-2; unclear D gene. Sequencing was performed on CD4+ or CD8+ T cells sorted from blood, taken in a trial of the OX40 agonist ivuxolimab. As DNA, the CDR3 is TGTGCCAGCAGTTTAGGTTGGGCTACGAACACCGGGGAGCTGTTTTTT. Its translation is CASSLGWATNTGELFF.